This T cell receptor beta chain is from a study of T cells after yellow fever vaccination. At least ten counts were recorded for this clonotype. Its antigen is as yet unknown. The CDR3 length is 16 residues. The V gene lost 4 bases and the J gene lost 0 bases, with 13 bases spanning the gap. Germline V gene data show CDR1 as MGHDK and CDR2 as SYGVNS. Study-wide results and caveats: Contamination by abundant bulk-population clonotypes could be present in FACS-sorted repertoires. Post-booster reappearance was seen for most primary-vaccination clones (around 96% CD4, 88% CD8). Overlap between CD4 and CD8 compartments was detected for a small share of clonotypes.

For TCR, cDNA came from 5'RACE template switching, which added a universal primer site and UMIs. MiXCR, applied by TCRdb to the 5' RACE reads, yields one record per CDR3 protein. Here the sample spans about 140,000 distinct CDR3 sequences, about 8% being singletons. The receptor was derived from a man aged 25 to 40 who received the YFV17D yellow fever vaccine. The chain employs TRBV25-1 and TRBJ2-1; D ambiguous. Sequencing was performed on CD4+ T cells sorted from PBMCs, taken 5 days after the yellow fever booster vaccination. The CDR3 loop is CASSARALFSYNEQFF. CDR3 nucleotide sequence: TGTGCCAGCAGTGCCCGTGCGCTATTCTCCTACAATGAGCAGTTCTTC.